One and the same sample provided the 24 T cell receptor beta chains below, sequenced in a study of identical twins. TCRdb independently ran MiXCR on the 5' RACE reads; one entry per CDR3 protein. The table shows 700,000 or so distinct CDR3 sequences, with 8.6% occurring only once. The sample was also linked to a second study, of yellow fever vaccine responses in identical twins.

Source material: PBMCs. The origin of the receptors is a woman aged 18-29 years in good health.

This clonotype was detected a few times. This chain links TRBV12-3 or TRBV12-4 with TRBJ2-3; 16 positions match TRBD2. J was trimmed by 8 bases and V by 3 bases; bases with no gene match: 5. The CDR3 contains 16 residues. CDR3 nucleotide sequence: TGTGCCAGCAGTTTCGGGACTAGCGGGGGGGCGAGTACGCAGTATTTT. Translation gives CASSFGTSGGASTQYF.

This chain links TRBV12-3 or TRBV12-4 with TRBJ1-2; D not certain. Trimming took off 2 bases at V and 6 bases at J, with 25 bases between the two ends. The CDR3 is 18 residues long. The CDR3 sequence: CASSLRSRPSGVGDGYTF. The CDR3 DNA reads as TGTGCCAGCAGTTTAAGGTCCCGACCGTCGGGCGTAGGAGATGGCTACACCTTC.

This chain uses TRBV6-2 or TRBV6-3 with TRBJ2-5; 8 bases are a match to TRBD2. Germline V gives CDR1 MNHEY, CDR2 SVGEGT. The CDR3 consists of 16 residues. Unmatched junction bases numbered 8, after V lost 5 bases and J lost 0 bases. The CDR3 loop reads CASSREGVRYQETQYF. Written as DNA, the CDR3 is TGTGCCAGCAGTCGGGAGGGGGTTAGGTACCAAGAGACCCAGTACTTC.

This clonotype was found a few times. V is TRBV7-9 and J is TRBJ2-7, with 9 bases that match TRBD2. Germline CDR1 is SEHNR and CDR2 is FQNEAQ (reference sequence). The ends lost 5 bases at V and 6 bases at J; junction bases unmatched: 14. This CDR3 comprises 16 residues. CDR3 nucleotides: TGTGCCAGCAGCCCCCTGGGGGCGGGGGGGCCTTTCGAGCAGTACTTC. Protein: CASSPLGAGGPFEQYF.

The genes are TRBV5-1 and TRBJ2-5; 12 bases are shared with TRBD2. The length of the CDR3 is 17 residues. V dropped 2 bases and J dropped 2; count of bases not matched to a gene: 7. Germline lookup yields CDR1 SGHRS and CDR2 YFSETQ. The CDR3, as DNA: TGCGCCAGCAGCTTTACTAGCGGGGGGCACCTACAAGAGACCCAGTACTTC. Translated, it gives CASSFTSGGHLQETQYF.

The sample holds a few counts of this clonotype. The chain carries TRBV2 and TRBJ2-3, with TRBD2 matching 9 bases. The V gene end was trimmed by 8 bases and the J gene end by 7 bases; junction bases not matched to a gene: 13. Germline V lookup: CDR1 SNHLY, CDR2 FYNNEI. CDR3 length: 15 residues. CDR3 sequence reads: CASGVAGDLRNTQYF. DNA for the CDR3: TGTGCCAGCGGGGTAGCGGGGGACCTCAGAAATACGCAGTATTTT.

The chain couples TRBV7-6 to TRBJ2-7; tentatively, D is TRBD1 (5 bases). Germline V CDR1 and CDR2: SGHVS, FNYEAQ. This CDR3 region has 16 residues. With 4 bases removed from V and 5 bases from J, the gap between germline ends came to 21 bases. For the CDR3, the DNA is TGTGCCAGCAGCTCAGGCCCGTATCAGGGTGATAACGAGCAGTACTTC. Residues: CASSSGPYQGDNEQYF.

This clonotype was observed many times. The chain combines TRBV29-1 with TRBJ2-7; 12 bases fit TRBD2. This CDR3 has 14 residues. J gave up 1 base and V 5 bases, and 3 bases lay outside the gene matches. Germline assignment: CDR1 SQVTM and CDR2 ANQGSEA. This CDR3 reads CSVKTSGSSYEQYF. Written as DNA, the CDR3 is TGCAGCGTTAAGACTAGCGGGAGTTCCTACGAGCAGTACTTC.

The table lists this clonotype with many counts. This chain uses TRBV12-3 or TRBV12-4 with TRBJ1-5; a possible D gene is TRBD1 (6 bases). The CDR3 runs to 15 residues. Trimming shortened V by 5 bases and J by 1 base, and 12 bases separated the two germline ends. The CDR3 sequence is CASSPQGSSNQPQHF. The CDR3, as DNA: TGTGCCAGCAGTCCACAGGGCAGCAGCAATCAGCCCCAGCATTTT.

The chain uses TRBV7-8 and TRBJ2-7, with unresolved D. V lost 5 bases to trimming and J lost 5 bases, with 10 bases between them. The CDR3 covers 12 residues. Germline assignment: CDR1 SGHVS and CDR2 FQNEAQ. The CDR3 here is CASSHLIHEQYF. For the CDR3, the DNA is TGTGCCAGCAGCCACTTGATTCACGAGCAGTACTTC.

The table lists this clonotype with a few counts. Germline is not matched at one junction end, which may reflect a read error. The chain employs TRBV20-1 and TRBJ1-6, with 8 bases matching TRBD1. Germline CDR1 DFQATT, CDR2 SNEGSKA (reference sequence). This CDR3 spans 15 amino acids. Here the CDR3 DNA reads TGCAGTGCTAGAGAGGCCGGGACAGGAGATTCGCCCCTCCACTTT. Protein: CSAREAGTGDSPLHF.

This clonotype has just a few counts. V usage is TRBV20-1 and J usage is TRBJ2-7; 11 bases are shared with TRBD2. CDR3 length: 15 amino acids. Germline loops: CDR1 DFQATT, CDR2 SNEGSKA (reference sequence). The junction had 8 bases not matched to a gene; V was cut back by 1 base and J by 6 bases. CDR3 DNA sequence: TGCAGTGCTAGAGGTCTAGCGGGAGGTTTTATCGAGCAGTACTTC. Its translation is CSARGLAGGFIEQYF.

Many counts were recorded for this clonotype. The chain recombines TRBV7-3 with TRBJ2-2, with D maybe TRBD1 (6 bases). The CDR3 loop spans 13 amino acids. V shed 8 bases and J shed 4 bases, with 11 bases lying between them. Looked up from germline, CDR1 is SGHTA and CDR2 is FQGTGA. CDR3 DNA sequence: TGTGCCAGCCGCCAAGGGGGCACCGGGGAGCTGTTTTTT. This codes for CASRQGGTGELFF.

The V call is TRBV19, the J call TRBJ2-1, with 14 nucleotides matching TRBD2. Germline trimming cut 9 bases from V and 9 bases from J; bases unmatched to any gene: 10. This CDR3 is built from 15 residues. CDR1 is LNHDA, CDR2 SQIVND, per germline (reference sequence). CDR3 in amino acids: CASHRLAGGVVEQFF. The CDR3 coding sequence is TGTGCCAGCCACCGACTAGCGGGAGGGGTCGTTGAGCAGTTCTTC.

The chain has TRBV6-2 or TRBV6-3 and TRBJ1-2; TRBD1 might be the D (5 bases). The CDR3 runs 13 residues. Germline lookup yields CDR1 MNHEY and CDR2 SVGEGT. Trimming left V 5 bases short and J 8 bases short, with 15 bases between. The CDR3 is CASSNDGTSGYTF. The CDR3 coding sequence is TGTGCCAGCAGTAATGACGGGACCTCAGGCTACACCTTC.

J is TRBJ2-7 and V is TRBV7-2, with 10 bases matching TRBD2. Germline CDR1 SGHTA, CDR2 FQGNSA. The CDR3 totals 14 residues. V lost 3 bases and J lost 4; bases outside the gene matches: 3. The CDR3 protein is CASSFSGGRYEQYF. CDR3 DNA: TGTGCCAGCAGCTTTAGCGGGGGGAGATACGAGCAGTACTTC.

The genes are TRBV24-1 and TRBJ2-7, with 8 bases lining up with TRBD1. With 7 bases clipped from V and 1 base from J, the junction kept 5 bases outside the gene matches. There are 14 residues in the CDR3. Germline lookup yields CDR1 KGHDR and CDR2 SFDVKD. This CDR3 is CATRMGQASYEQYF. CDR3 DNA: TGTGCCACCAGGATGGGACAGGCTTCCTACGAGCAGTACTTC.

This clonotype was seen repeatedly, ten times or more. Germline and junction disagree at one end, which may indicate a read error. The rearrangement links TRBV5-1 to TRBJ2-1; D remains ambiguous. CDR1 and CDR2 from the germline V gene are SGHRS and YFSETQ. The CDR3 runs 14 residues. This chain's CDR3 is CASSLGLAYNEQFF. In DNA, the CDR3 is TGTGCCAGCAGCTTAGGCCTAGCCTACAATGAGCAGTTCTTC.

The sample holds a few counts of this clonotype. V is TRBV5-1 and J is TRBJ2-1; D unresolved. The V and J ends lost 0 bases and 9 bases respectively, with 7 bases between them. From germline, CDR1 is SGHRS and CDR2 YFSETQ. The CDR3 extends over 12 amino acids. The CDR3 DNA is TGCGCCAGCAGCTTGGAATATAGTGAGCAGTTCTTC. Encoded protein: CASSLEYSEQFF.

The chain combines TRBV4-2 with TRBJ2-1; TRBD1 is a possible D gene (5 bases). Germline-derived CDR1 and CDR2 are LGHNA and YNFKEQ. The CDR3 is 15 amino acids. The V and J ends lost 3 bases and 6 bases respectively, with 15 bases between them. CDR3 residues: CASSHPPDKINEQFF. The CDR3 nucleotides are TGTGCCAGCAGCCATCCTCCGGACAAAATCAATGAGCAGTTCTTC.

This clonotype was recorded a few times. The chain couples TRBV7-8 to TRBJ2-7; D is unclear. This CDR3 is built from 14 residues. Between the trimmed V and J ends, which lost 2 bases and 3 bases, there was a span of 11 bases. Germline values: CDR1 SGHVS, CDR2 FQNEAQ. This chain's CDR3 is CASSLSQAIYEQYF. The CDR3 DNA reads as TGTGCCAGCAGCTTAAGTCAGGCAATCTACGAGCAGTACTTC.

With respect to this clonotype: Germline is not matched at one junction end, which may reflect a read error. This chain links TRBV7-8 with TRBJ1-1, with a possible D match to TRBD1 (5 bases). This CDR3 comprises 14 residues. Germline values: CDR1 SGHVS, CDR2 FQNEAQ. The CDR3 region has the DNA TGTGCCAGCAGCATGCCCTCAGGGTACCTTGAAGTTTTCTTT. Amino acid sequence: CASSMPSGYLEVFF.

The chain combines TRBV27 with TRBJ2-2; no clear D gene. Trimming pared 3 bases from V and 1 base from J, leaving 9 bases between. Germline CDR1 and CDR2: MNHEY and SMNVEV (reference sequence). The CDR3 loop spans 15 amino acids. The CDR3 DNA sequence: TGTGCCAGCAGTTTCTCTCCAGGGAACACCGGGGAGCTGTTTTTT. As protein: CASSFSPGNTGELFF.

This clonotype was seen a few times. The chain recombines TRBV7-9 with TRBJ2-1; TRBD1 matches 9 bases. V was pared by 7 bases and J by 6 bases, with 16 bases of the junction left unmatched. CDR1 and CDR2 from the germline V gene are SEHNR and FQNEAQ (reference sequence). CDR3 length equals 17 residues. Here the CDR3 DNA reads TGTGCCAGCAAATCACTACTCCGGGACAGGGATTTCAATGAGCAGTTCTTC. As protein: CASKSLLRDRDFNEQFF. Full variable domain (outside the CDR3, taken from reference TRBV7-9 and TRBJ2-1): DTGVSQNPRHKITKRGQNVTFRCDPISEHNRLYWYRQTLGQGPEFLTYFQNEAQLEKSRLLSDRFSAERPKGSFSTLEIQRTEQGDSAMYLCASKSLLRDRDFNEQFFGPGTRLTVL.